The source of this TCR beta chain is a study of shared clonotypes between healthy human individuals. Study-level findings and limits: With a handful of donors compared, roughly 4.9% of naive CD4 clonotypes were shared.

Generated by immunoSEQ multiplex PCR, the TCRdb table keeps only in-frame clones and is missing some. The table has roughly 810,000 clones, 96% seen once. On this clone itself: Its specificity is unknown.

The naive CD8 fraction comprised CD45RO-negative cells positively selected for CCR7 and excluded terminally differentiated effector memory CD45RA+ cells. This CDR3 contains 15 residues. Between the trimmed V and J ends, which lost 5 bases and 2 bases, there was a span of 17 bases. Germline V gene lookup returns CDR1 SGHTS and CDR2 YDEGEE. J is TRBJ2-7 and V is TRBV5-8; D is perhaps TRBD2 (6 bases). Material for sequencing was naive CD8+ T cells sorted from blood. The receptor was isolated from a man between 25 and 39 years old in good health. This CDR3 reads CASSMKDYATYEQYF. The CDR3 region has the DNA TGTGCCAGCAGTATGAAGGACTACGCTACCTACGAGCAGTACTTC.